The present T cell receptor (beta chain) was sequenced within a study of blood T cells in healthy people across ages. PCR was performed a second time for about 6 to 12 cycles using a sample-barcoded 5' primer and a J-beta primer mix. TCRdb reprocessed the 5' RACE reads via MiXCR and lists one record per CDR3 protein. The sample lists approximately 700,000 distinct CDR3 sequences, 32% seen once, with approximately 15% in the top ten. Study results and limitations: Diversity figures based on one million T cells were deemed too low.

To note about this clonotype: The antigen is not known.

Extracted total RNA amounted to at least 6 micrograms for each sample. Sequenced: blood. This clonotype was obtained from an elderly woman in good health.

CDR3 in amino acids: CASSLRGGQMATEAFF. In DNA, the CDR3 is TGTGCCAGCAGCTTAAGGGGAGGACAGATGGCCACTGAAGCTTTCTTT. V is TRBV13 and J is TRBJ1-1; possible D gene TRBD1, 6 bases. V was pared by 2 bases and J by 4 bases, with 17 bases between. CDR3 length: 16 residues. The germline V gene encodes CDR1 PRHDT and CDR2 FYEKMQ (reference sequence).